The 14 T cell receptor beta chains below were found in one sample sequenced in a study of blood T cells in healthy people across ages. Through a sample-barcoded 5' primer and a J-beta primer mix, a second PCR was run for about 6 to 12 cycles. Each CDR3 protein is one row after TCRdb ran MiXCR on the 5' RACE reads. This table has fewer than 2 million distinct CDR3 sequences, more than 35% appearing once. The specimen sequenced was blood. Receptors were obtained from a human donor in good health.

This clonotype was detected many times. The genes are TRBV11-2 and TRBJ2-7; D unclear. With 5 bases removed from V and 5 bases from J, the gap between germline ends came to 7 bases. The CDR3 loop spans 11 amino acids. CDR1 SGHAT and CDR2 FQNNGV come from the germline V gene. CDR3 bases: TGTGCCAGCAGCCCCATGAACGAGCAGTACTTC. The encoded protein is CASSPMNEQYF.

This chain links TRBV7-9 with TRBJ1-3; D call uncertain. Deletions cut 3 bases from V and 0 bases from J, with 9 bases between. CDR1 SEHNR and CDR2 FQNEAQ come from the germline V gene (reference sequence). The CDR3 totals 15 residues. The CDR3 nucleotides read TGTGCCAGCAGCTTGCTAGCCCACTCTGGAAACACCATATATTTT. This sequence encodes CASSLLAHSGNTIYF. Filled out from reference TRBV7-9 and TRBJ1-3, the complete variable domain reads DTGVSQNPRHKITKRGQNVTFRCDPISEHNRLYWYRQTLGQGPEFLTYFQNEAQLEKSRLLSDRFSAERPKGSFSTLEIQRTEQGDSAMYLCASSLLAHSGNTIYFGEGSWLTVV.

This chain joins TRBV12-3 or TRBV12-4 and TRBJ2-6, with D uncertain. Deletions cut 3 bases from V and 4 bases from J, with 13 bases between. CDR3 length: 16 residues. CDR3 amino acids: CASSLRLLAGANVLTF. In nucleotides, the CDR3 is TGTGCCAGCAGTTTGAGGTTACTGGCAGGGGCCAACGTCCTGACTTTC.

This clonotype has only a few counts. This rearrangement joins TRBV12-5 to TRBJ2-5, with 7 nucleotides matching TRBD2. This CDR3 has 14 residues. The junction had 6 bases not matched to a gene; V was cut back by 5 bases and J by 3 bases. Germline V gene sequence: CDR1 LGHNT, CDR2 FRNRAP. DNA of the CDR3: TGTGCTAGTGGTCCCTGGGGGGGGGAAGAGACCCAGTACTTC. Translation: CASGPWGGEETQYF. Full variable domain (outside the CDR3, taken from reference TRBV12-5 and TRBJ2-5): DARVTQTPRHKVTEMGQEVTMRCQPILGHNTVFWYRQTMMQGLELLAYFRNRAPLDDSGMPKDRFSAEMPDATLATLKIQPSEPRDSAVYFCASGPWGGEETQYFGPGTRLLVL.

This sequence joins TRBV9 and TRBJ2-1, with 7 bases identical to TRBD2. The CDR3 has 15 amino acids. V shed 0 bases, J shed 9 bases, and the junction held 9 bases outside the gene matches. The germline gives CDR1 SGDLS, CDR2 YYNGEE. The CDR3 nucleotides are TGTGCCAGCAGCGTAGACCGCGGGGGAAACTCTGAGCAGTTCTTC. Its protein product is CASSVDRGGNSEQFF.

V gene TRBV12-3 or TRBV12-4 combines with J gene TRBJ2-7, with TRBD1 matching over 7 bases. CDR3 size: 14 residues. V lost 5 bases and J lost 6; bases outside the gene matches: 10. CDR3 region: CASSVQGTSGEQYF. Here the CDR3 DNA reads TGTGCCAGCAGTGTACAGGGGACAAGTGGCGAGCAGTACTTC.

Concerning this clonotype: At one end, the junction sequence differs from germline, possibly due to a read error. The chain couples TRBV6-5 to TRBJ1-1, with 7 bases that match TRBD1. The CDR3 spans 18 residues. Germline V lookup: CDR1 MNHEY, CDR2 SVGAGI. This CDR3 reads CASSYGGPLTGMVTKAFF. Here the CDR3 DNA reads TGTGCCAGCAGTTACGGGGGCCCCTTGACAGGGATGGTCACTAAAGCTTTCTTT.

V is TRBV12-3 or TRBV12-4 and J is TRBJ2-1, with D maybe TRBD1 (5 bases). The CDR3 consists of 13 residues. V shed 7 bases and J shed 7 bases, with 14 bases lying between them. The chain's CDR3 is CASNQVRVNEQFF. The CDR3 nucleotides are TGTGCCAGCAACCAGGTCAGGGTGAATGAGCAGTTCTTC.

This chain links TRBV29-1 with TRBJ2-7, with 7 nucleotides matching TRBD2. The trim removed 3 bases at V and 4 bases at J, leaving 6 bases unmatched. The CDR3 is made up of 13 amino acids. Looked up from germline, CDR1 is SQVTM and CDR2 is ANQGSEA. CDR3 sequence reads: CSVDLTGGYEQYF. The CDR3 DNA reads as TGCAGCGTTGACTTGACGGGGGGATACGAGCAGTACTTC.

This chain joins TRBV20-1 and TRBJ2-5, with D perhaps matching TRBD2 (6 bases). The J call may not be correct, given that the DNA end is closer to TRBJ2-7. CDR1 and CDR2 (germline): DFQATT, SNEGSKA (reference sequence). The CDR3 is 12 amino acids. CDR3 DNA: TGCAGTGCTAGAGTGCAGGGAGGCGAGCAGTACTTC. This translates into CSARVQGGEQYF.

The chain recombines TRBV6-2 or TRBV6-3 with TRBJ1-5; D might be TRBD1 (5 bases). This CDR3 has 14 amino acids. Germline V gene lookup returns CDR1 MNHEY and CDR2 SVGEGT. V was clipped by 2 bases and J by 5 bases, with 10 bases between them. CDR3 DNA: TGTGCCAGCAGTTACCGACAGCAGGATCAGCCCCAGCATTTT. Its protein is CASSYRQQDQPQHF.

Only one count was recorded for this clonotype. The chain combines TRBV29-1 with TRBJ1-1; 7 bases line up with TRBD1. This CDR3 is 14 amino acids long. Germline V gene sequence: CDR1 SQVTM, CDR2 ANQGSEA. V gave up 5 bases and J gave up 4 bases; unmatched junction bases: 10. CDR3 sequence: CSVRRQGRVTEAFF. CDR3 DNA sequence: TGCAGCGTTCGCCGACAGGGACGGGTCACTGAAGCTTTCTTT.

This chain links TRBV12-5 with TRBJ2-3, with 8 positions matching TRBD1. Trimming at V came to 5 bases and at J to 7 bases, leaving 5 bases not matched to a gene. The CDR3 is 13 amino acids. The germline V gene encodes CDR1 LGHNT and CDR2 FRNRAP. The CDR3 DNA sequence: TGTGCTAGTGGTCCTCGGACAGGGTATACGCAGTATTTT. Amino acids: CASGPRTGYTQYF.

The V gene is TRBV11-2, the J gene TRBJ2-5; D is possibly TRBD1 (8 bases). Germline CDR1 SGHAT, CDR2 FQNNGV. This CDR3 comprises 17 residues. Trimming cost V 5 bases and J 0 bases, with 19 bases left between them. The CDR3 region has the DNA TGTGCCAGCAGCATAGGACGGGAGGACAGGGACCAAGAGACCCAGTACTTC. Translation gives CASSIGREDRDQETQYF.